This is a list of T cell receptor beta chains from one sample in a study of blood T cell repertoires in COVID-19. Produced via immunoSEQ multiplex PCR; TCRdb's table is partial and in-frame only. The sample includes 250,000 to 300,000 clones, about 89% seen only once; the top ten take roughly 8.6%. Sequenced: PBMCs or T cells enriched from blood (not recorded which). All receptors come from a middle-aged man who had recovered from COVID-19. The CDR3 runs from the conserved cysteine through the conserved F or W. The order of the fields is V gene, clone size, CDR3 protein. Clone sizes are given selectively: once, few, many, or a class where the clone is expanded.

TRBV19 | . | CASSMILAGVGLGTDTQYF
TRBV5-1 | . | CASSLAAQRDTGELFF
TRBV11-2 | . | CASSPGQINSPLHF
TRBV19 | . | CASRGAGFGNEQFF
TRBV18 | . | CASSPMTGSNEKLFF
TRBV6-2/TRBV6-3 | . | CASSLVGSSTEAFF
TRBV7-9 | few | CASSLLPGAELFF
TRBV5-8 | few | CASSLPLHRTSQETQYF
TRBV24-1 | . | CATSDFWLTGELFF
TRBV20-1 | . | CSASAGAGQPQHF
TRBV28 | . | CASSLPGLAGGRQETQYF
TRBV15 | . | CATSTSPSDTQYF
TRBV28 | . | CASSLSDRVGAFF
TRBV6-1 | . | CASSGLGTGGSQPQHF
TRBV18 | . | CASSPLVTGTGGGTEAFF
TRBV7-6 | . | CASSLGRAYDNEQFF
TRBV24-1 | . | CATSNRGAPRNEQFF
TRBV11-3 | . | CASSLNGLVFSTDTQYF
TRBV6-6 | . | CASRAPGQVYEQYF
TRBV5-1 | . | CASSTHPSDRVKNTEAFF
TRBV5-1 | . | CASSPGLAGFQETQYF
TRBV7-2 | . | CASSFPGGFEAFF
TRBV5-1 | . | CASSLALQGGEQYF
TRBV4-2 | . | CASSQDLGGGVADTQYF